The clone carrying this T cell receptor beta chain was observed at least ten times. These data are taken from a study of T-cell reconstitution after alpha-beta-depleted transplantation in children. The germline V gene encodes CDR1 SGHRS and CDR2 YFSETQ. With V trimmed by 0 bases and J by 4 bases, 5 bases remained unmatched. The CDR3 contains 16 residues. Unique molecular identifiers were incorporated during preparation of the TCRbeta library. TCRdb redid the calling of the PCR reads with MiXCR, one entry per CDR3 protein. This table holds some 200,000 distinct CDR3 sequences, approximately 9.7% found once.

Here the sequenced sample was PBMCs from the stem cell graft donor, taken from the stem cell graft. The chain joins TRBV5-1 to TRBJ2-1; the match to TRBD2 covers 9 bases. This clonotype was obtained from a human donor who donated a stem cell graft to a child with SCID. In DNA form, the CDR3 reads TGCGCCAGCAGCTTGGTTCCGAGCGGGGGGTACAATGAGCAGTTCTTC. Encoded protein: CASSLVPSGGYNEQFF.